This entry is about one T cell receptor beta chain. The antigen remains undetermined. Donors, without exception, were Caucasian adults residing in Nashville, Tennessee. CD45RA-negative memory and CD45RA+ naive subsets were split from the CD4+ cells. The CDR3 totals 12 residues. V lost 5 bases, J lost 3 bases, and 6 bases lay in between. Germline CDR1 and CDR2: SGDLS and YYNGEE. This record belongs to a study of shared clonotypes between healthy human individuals. Study outcomes and limitations: With a few donors compared, around 5.4% of naive CD4 clonotypes were shared.

Sequencing used immunoSEQ multiplex PCR; TCRdb keeps in-frame clones, though not all of them. Altogether about 2 million clones are present, about 95% being singletons, with the ten largest covering more than 0.1%. This TCR was recovered from a man younger than 35 in good health. The sample was naive CD4+ T cells sorted from blood. Noted subset: CD45RA+ positively selected. The V call is TRBV9, the J call TRBJ2-1; a weak D match, TRBD1 (5 bases). The CDR3 sequence: CASRGLYNEQFF. CDR3 DNA sequence: TGTGCCAGCAGGGGGCTCTACAATGAGCAGTTCTTC.